This T cell receptor beta chain came from a study of blood T cell repertoires in COVID-19. Repertoires were generated with immunoSEQ multiplex PCR, while TCRdb's copy carries only in-frame clones and drops some. The table lists 390,000 or so clones, around 86% of them singletons. This CDR3 is 15 amino acids long. Germline CDR1 reads SQVTM; CDR2 reads ANQGSEA. The V segment lost 7 bases and the J segment 0 bases; nucleotides outside the gene matches: 6. This clone was observed a single time. Sequenced sample: PBMCs or T cells enriched from blood (not recorded which). The receptor comes from a woman in her fifties or sixties who had recovered from COVID-19. This rearrangement joins TRBV29-1 to TRBJ2-2, with 9 bases aligning to TRBD2. Here the CDR3 DNA reads TGCAGCGCTGTAGCGGGAGCAGCGAACACCGGGGAGCTGTTTTTT. The encoded protein is CSAVAGAANTGELFF.